The sample holds a few counts of the clone carrying this T cell receptor (beta chain). Next came a second PCR, run for about 6 to 12 cycles, which used a sample-barcoded 5' primer along with a J-beta primer mix. TCRdb passed the 5' RACE reads through MiXCR, listing each CDR3 protein once. This table has about 1.4 million distinct CDR3 sequences, roughly 59% appearing once. The CDR3 consists of 16 residues. Germline CDR1 SGHDN, CDR2 FVKESK. Losses at the gene ends were 5 bases for V and 0 bases for J; bases not matched to a gene: 7. This entry belongs to a study of blood T cells in healthy people across ages.

The chain employs TRBV14 and TRBJ2-7, with 10 bases lining up with TRBD2. Sequencing input: blood. This receptor was obtained from a man younger than 35 in good health. The CDR3 sequence: CASSTLGTSDSYEQYF. DNA for the CDR3: TGTGCCAGCAGCACCCTAGGGACTAGCGACTCCTACGAGCAGTACTTC.